The rows below give T cell receptor beta chains drawn from one sample of a study of blood T cells in healthy people across ages. Using its own MiXCR run on the 5' RACE reads, TCRdb lists one record per CDR3 protein. The sample includes 710,000 or so distinct CDR3 sequences, roughly 32% of them seen just once. Sequenced material: blood. The origin of the receptors is a woman of 80 years or more in good health. Each CDR3 is given with its conserved first and last residue. The order of the fields is J gene, D gene, clone size, V gene, CDR3 DNA, CDR3 protein. The D gene is left open where the match is weak. Some rows mark clone size as missing; the rest say once, few, many or name a class of expanded clone.

TRBJ2-1,TRBD2,many,TRBV4-2,TGTGCCAGCTCCGGCACTAGCGGGGATTACAATGAGCAGTTCTTC,CASSGTSGDYNEQFF
TRBJ2-6,.,many,TRBV11-2,TGTGCCAGCAGCTTAGAACCGCCTACTGGGGCCAACGTCCTGACTTTC,CASSLEPPTGANVLTF
TRBJ2-3,TRBD2,.,TRBV5-1,TGCGCCAGCAGCTTGGAGACTAGCGGGATTACAGATACGCAGTATTTT,CASSLETSGITDTQYF
TRBJ1-2,.,many,TRBV10-2,TGCGCCAGCAGTATCGACCTTTCGGGCTACACCTTC,CASSIDLSGYTF
TRBJ2-5,TRBD2,.,TRBV7-2,TGTGCCAGCAGCTTAAATTCCCCCCGACTAGCGGGGAGAAATGAGCAGTACTTC,CASSLNSPRLAGRNEQYF
TRBJ1-6,.,.,TRBV18,TGTGCCAGCTCCCCGAAGGGGGGGAGATATTCACCCCTCCACTTT,CASSPKGGRYSPLHF
TRBJ1-5,.,many,TRBV7-2,TGTGCCAGCAGCCAATTGACGCTTAGCAATCAGCCCCAGCATTTT,CASSQLTLSNQPQHF
TRBJ2-7,TRBD1,.,TRBV29-1,TGCAGCGTAGGACAGGCGCGCTACGAGCAGTACTTC,CSVGQARYEQYF
TRBJ1-4,.,many,TRBV3-1,TGTGCCAGCTCGGATATTTATGAAAAACTGTTTTTT,CASSDIYEKLFF
TRBJ2-7,TRBD1,many,TRBV9,TGTGCCAGCAGCGTGGGACAGGGGTCCCACGAGCAGTACTTC,CASSVGQGSHEQYF
TRBJ1-1,TRBD1,many,TRBV6-5,TGTGCCAGCAGCCGGGACAGTCACCGAACACTGAGAGCTTTCTTT,CASSRDSHRTLRAFF
TRBJ2-3,.,.,TRBV12-3/TRBV12-4,TGTGCCAGCAGTTTAGAATCAAGGTCGGGGGGCACAGATACGCAGTATTTT,CASSLESRSGGTDTQYF
TRBJ2-7,.,many,TRBV20-1,TGCAGTGCTAGAGACCCCGTTGGGGGGGGCCTGTTCGAGCAGTACTTC,CSARDPVGGGLFEQYF
TRBJ1-4,.,.,TRBV3-1,TGTGCCAGCAGCCAAGTTCGGGCCGAAAAACTGTTTTTT,CASSQVRAEKLFF
TRBJ2-1,.,many,TRBV20-1,TGCAGTGTTTACCCCAGGGGAGATGAGCAGTTCTTC,CSVYPRGDEQFF
TRBJ2-7,.,many,TRBV7-9,TGTGCCAGCAGCCCGGTCTACGAGCAGTACTTC,CASSPVYEQYF
TRBJ1-5,.,many,TRBV20-1,TGCAGTGCTCCCGCCAGGACAAGTAATCAGCCCCAGCATTTT,CSAPARTSNQPQHF
TRBJ2-1,TRBD2,many,TRBV29-1,TGCAGCGTTGAAGTCCCAGCGGGGTCCTACAATGAGCAGTTCTTC,CSVEVPAGSYNEQFF
TRBJ2-6,.,.,TRBV20-1,TGCAGTGCTAGAAAACGTCCTAGTTTC,CSARKRPSF
TRBJ2-7,.,.,TRBV7-2,TGTGCCAGCAGCTTAGGACCGGTGCCAACCTCTCTCGAGCAGTACTTC,CASSLGPVPTSLEQYF
TRBJ1-2,.,many,TRBV5-6,TGTGCCAGCAGCTTGGGATTTGACGGGGTGGAGGGCTACACCTTC,CASSLGFDGVEGYTF
TRBJ2-5,.,many,TRBV24-1,TGTGCCACCAGTGATTTGGGCAGCCCAGAGACCCAGTACTTC,CATSDLGSPETQYF
TRBJ1-5,TRBD1,many,TRBV7-2,TGTGCCAGCAGCTCCGGACAGGGCCACCAGCCCCAGCATTTT,CASSSGQGHQPQHF
TRBJ2-7,.,many,TRBV5-1,TGCGCCAGCAGCCCGGACGTGGTTTCCTACGAGCAGTACTTC,CASSPDVVSYEQYF
TRBJ2-6,.,.,TRBV20-1,TGCAGTGCTAGGTCCGAGTCTGGGGCCAACGTCCTGACTTTC,CSARSESGANVLTF
TRBJ1-1,TRBD1,.,TRBV20-1,TGCAGTGGCGCCCCAGGGGGACTTGAAGCTTTCTTT,CSGAPGGLEAFF
TRBJ2-1,.,.,TRBV19,TGTGCCAGCGCGGAGTCCTACAATGAGCAGTTCTTC,CASAESYNEQFF
TRBJ2-7,TRBD1,many,TRBV7-2,TGTGCCAGTAACAGGGGGCGAAACTCCGAGCAGTACTTC,CASNRGRNSEQYF
TRBJ1-3,.,.,TRBV29-1,TGCAGCGCCGCCACAGGGGGAAACACCATATATTTT,CSAATGGNTIYF
TRBJ2-7,TRBD2,many,TRBV27,TGTGCCAGCAGTACAAAACCGGGAGGCTACGAGCAGTACTTC,CASSTKPGGYEQYF
TRBJ1-6,.,many,TRBV7-2,TGTGCCAGCAGCGCCATTAGGGCTAATTCACCCCTCCACTTT,CASSAIRANSPLHF
TRBJ2-3,TRBD2,many,TRBV20-1,TGCAGTGCTGGACTAGCGGGGGGGCCCGTTGCAGATACGCAGTATTTT,CSAGLAGGPVADTQYF
TRBJ1-1,.,.,TRBV7-6,TGTGCCAGCAGCTTAGTACCTCCCCCCCAGGGCGGTGTAGCTTTCTTT,CASSLVPPPQGGVAFF
TRBJ1-1,.,few,TRBV10-3,TGTGCCATCAGTGATCAAGTGAACACTGAAGCTTTCTTT,CAISDQVNTEAFF
TRBJ1-6,TRBD1,.,TRBV10-3,TGTGCCATCAGCCTGGGACAGGATAATACACCCCTCCACTTT,CAISLGQDNTPLHF
TRBJ1-1,TRBD1,.,TRBV3-1,TGTGCCAGCAGCCAATCCCCCGGGACAGCCATGAACACTGAAGCTTTCTTT,CASSQSPGTAMNTEAFF
TRBJ1-5,.,many,TRBV7-9,TGTGCCAGCAGCCCATTATCTCTGGGCGGGGATCAGCCCCAGCATTTT,CASSPLSLGGDQPQHF
TRBJ2-5,TRBD1,many,TRBV27,TGTGCCAGCAGACCTGTCCCGGGACAGGGCTGGGGGACCCAGTACTTC,CASRPVPGQGWGTQYF
TRBJ2-3,TRBD2,.,TRBV20-1,TGCAGTGTTAGATTACAGCGGGGGGGCACAGATACGCAGTATTTT,CSVRLQRGGTDTQYF
TRBJ2-3,.,many,TRBV7-2,TGTGCCAGCAGCCCCTACCGGGGGCCGGAGGATACGCAGTATTTT,CASSPYRGPEDTQYF
TRBJ2-7,TRBD2,.,TRBV11-2,TGTGCCAGCAGCCCCCAGCGGGGGTACAATGAGCAGTACTTC,CASSPQRGYNEQYF
TRBJ2-7,TRBD2,.,TRBV7-7,TGTGCTAGCAGCTTAGACGGTAGCGGGAGGTACGAGCAGTACTTC,CASSLDGSGRYEQYF
TRBJ2-3,TRBD2,many,TRBV7-6,TGTGCCAGCAGCTCCGGACTAGTTATATCTAGCACAGATACGCAGTATTTT,CASSSGLVISSTDTQYF
TRBJ2-1,.,.,TRBV12-3/TRBV12-4,TGTGCCAGCAGTAGCCGGGGCCAAGAGACCCAGTTCTTC,CASSSRGQETQFF
TRBJ2-1,TRBD2,.,TRBV20-1,TGCAGTGCTAGATGTGCTGGCGGGAGAGGCAATGAGCAGTTCTTC,CSARCAGGRGNEQFF
TRBJ2-5,TRBD2,.,TRBV20-1,TGCAGTGCTACGGGACTAGCGGGTACTCTCCAAGAGACCCAGTACTTC,CSATGLAGTLQETQYF
TRBJ2-5,.,many,TRBV18,TGTGCCAGCTCACCACCGATGGGGGAGACCCAGTACTTC,CASSPPMGETQYF
TRBJ2-7,.,.,TRBV5-1,TGCGCCAGCAGCCCCCGACGGGGGAAGGGCGAGCAGTACTTC,CASSPRRGKGEQYF
TRBJ2-1,.,.,TRBV4-1,TGCGCCAGCAGCCAAGAATTTCCCAGGAGGCTCTACAATGAGCAGTTCTTC,CASSQEFPRRLYNEQFF